The 11 T cell receptor beta chains reported below all come from one sample, sequenced in a study of blood T cell repertoires in COVID-19. Produced via immunoSEQ multiplex PCR; TCRdb's table is partial and in-frame only. The sample has just over 650,000 clones; about 87% are singletons. The source material was peripheral blood. The receptor source for this set is a woman aged 18-29 years with acute or convalescent COVID-19.

The rearrangement joins TRBV7-9 to TRBJ1-3; D unclear. V was shortened by 2 bases and J by 0 bases, with 11 bases between the two germline ends. Germline V gene data show CDR1 as SEHNR and CDR2 as FQNEAQ (reference sequence). The CDR3 runs to 16 residues. This CDR3 reads CASSLSPVTSGNTIYF. DNA of the CDR3: TGTGCCAGCAGCTTAAGCCCGGTTACCTCTGGAAACACCATATATTTT.

V gene TRBV6-1 combines with J gene TRBJ1-4, with unresolved D. Germline values: CDR1 MNHNS, CDR2 SASEGT. CDR3 length: 14 residues. The V end was cut by 6 bases, the J end by 5 bases, with 13 bases between. CDR3 loop: CASRLESSNEKLFF. As DNA, the CDR3 is TGTGCCAGCAGACTCGAGTCTTCAAATGAAAAACTGTTTTTT.

The CDR3 sequence: CASSQDLRRGDRTGELFF. DNA of the CDR3: TGCGCCAGCAGCCAAGATCTACGGCGGGGGGACCGCACCGGGGAGCTGTTTTTT. J is TRBJ2-2 and V is TRBV4-3; 8 bases line up with TRBD2. The germline V gene encodes CDR1 LGHNA and CDR2 YSLEER. The CDR3 runs 18 residues. Trimming took 0 bases from V and 4 from J; bases not matched to a gene: 10.

V gene TRBV6-4 combines with J gene TRBJ1-2, with 7 positions matching TRBD1. The CDR3 contains 15 residues. Germline V gene lookup returns CDR1 MRHNA and CDR2 SNTAGT. V lost 4 bases, J lost 0 bases, and 5 bases stayed unmatched. CDR3 sequence (DNA): TGTGCCAGCAGTGGCGACAGGGCGACTAACTATGGCTACACCTTC. Encoded protein: CASSGDRATNYGYTF.

The V and J genes are TRBV29-1 and TRBJ2-3, with 9 bases identical to TRBD1. Germline CDR1 and CDR2: SQVTM and ANQGSEA. There are 13 residues in the CDR3. J gave up 5 bases and V 7 bases, and 7 bases lay outside the gene matches. In nucleotides, the CDR3 is TGCAGCGCTGGACGACAGGGGGGAGATACGCAGTATTTT. The encoded protein is CSAGRQGGDTQYF.

V and J are TRBV5-4 and TRBJ1-5; 7 positions match TRBD1. The V and J ends lost 4 bases and 5 bases, in that order; junction bases with no gene match: 9. Per the germline V gene, CDR1 is SGHNT and CDR2 is YYREEE (reference sequence). CDR3 length equals 15 residues. CDR3 amino acids: CASSNGKGAYQPQHF. The CDR3 DNA reads TGTGCCAGCAGCAATGGGAAGGGGGCCTATCAGCCCCAGCATTTT.

The rearrangement uses TRBV5-1 and TRBJ1-4; 7 nucleotides align to TRBD1. There are 16 residues in the CDR3. Germline CDR1 SGHRS, CDR2 YFSETQ. V was pared by 2 bases and J by 6 bases, with 10 bases of the junction left unmatched. In DNA, the CDR3 is TGCGCCAGCAGCTTAATCACAGGGGTTGGATATGAAAAACTGTTTTTT. Translated, it gives CASSLITGVGYEKLFF.

Regarding this clone: The same CDR3 can be traced to other DNA sequences in this sample. The V gene is TRBV24-1, the J gene TRBJ1-5; tentative D call: TRBD1 (5 bases). Trimming removed 7 bases from V and 0 bases from J, with 9 bases in between. There are 14 residues in the CDR3. CDR1 and CDR2 from the germline V gene are KGHDR and SFDVKD. Written as DNA, the CDR3 is TGTGCCACCAGCGACAGCTATAGCAATCAGCCCCAGCATTTT. Protein product: CATSDSYSNQPQHF.

This clone was counted a few times. The rearrangement links TRBV6-4 to TRBJ2-3; 10 bases match TRBD2. The CDR3 length is 15 residues. V lost 3 bases, J lost 2 bases, and 2 bases stayed unmatched. Germline CDR1 is MRHNA and CDR2 is SNTAGT. CDR3 coding DNA: TGTGCCAGCAGTGAAAGCGGGGGGGCCACAGATACGCAGTATTTT. Translating it yields CASSESGGATDTQYF.

This clone was found once. The chain carries TRBV27 and TRBJ1-2, with D possibly being TRBD1 (5 bases). Trimming removed 2 bases at V and 8 bases at J, with 18 bases between. CDR3 length: 15 residues. Germline V gene lookup returns CDR1 MNHEY and CDR2 SMNVEV (reference sequence). CDR3 sequence (DNA): TGTGCCAGCAGTTTAAGGTTCGGGGGAGCGGGAGGCTACACCTTC. This codes for CASSLRFGGAGGYTF.

This chain links TRBV3-1 (or the pseudogene TRBV3-2) with TRBJ2-2; D unclear. The CDR3 runs to 13 residues. Germline V gene data show CDR1 as LGHDT and CDR2 as YNNKEL (reference sequence). Trimming cost V 5 bases and J 3 bases, with 7 bases left between them. CDR3 bases: TGTGCCAGCAGCTTATTAGACACCGGGGAGCTGTTTTTT. Amino acids: CASSLLDTGELFF.